These 10 T cell receptor beta chains share one sample of origin, sequenced in a study of cytomegalovirus exposure and HLA in healthy donors. Using immunoSEQ multiplex PCR, the repertoire was profiled, and TCRdb retains in-frame clones only, with some absent. The sample lists about 160,000 clones, approximately 86% occurring once. The sequenced material came from PBMCs. The receptor source for this set is a woman between 18 and 29 years old in good health and CMV-seronegative.

The chain carries TRBV5-4 and TRBJ1-1, with 7 bases that match TRBD1. V lost 5 bases, J lost 1 base, and 2 bases stayed unmatched. Germline CDR1 and CDR2: SGHNT and YYREEE (reference sequence). The CDR3 runs 13 residues. The CDR3 here is CASRDRRNTEAFF. The CDR3 DNA reads TGTGCCAGCAGGGACAGGCGGAACACTGAAGCTTTCTTT.

This chain uses TRBV7-9 with TRBJ1-2; the D is unclear. The germline V gene has CDR1 SEHNR and CDR2 FQNEAQ (reference sequence). This CDR3 contains 16 residues. Trimming took 2 bases from V and 2 from J, leaving 15 bases between them. Here the CDR3 DNA reads TGTGCCAGCAGCTTAACCCTAGGGTCGGGGAACTATGGCTACACCTTC. Amino acids: CASSLTLGSGNYGYTF.

The rearrangement joins TRBV7-2 to TRBJ1-1, with TRBD1 identical over 7 bases. The V gene end was trimmed by 3 bases and the J gene end by 5 bases; junction bases not matched to a gene: 6. In germline, CDR1 is SGHTA, CDR2 FQGNSA. The CDR3 is 14 residues long. CDR3: CASSFYQTGTEAFF. The CDR3 bases are TGTGCCAGCAGCTTTTATCAGACAGGGACTGAAGCTTTCTTT.

This clone was picked up one time. The J gene is TRBJ1-1, the V gene TRBV18, with D possibly being TRBD1 (6 bases). V was trimmed by 3 bases and J by 1 base, leaving 15 bases between them. The CDR3 is 16 residues long. CDR1 and CDR2 from the germline V gene are KGHSH and LQKENI. This chain's CDR3 is CASSPTWVGANTEAFF. The CDR3 DNA reads as TGTGCCAGCTCACCTACCTGGGTGGGGGCGAACACTGAAGCTTTCTTT.

The rearrangement joins TRBV5-6 to TRBJ2-3; 7 bases are shared with TRBD1. From germline, CDR1 is SGHDT and CDR2 YYEEEE. The V segment lost 6 bases and the J segment 7 bases; nucleotides outside the gene matches: 17. The CDR3 runs 16 residues. In DNA form, the CDR3 reads TGTGCCAGCACCCTAGACAGGGCCCCCCGACCCTATACGCAGTATTTT. Its protein product is CASTLDRAPRPYTQYF.

The J gene is TRBJ2-1, the V gene TRBV4-1; 7 bases are a match to TRBD2. Germline V gene lookup returns CDR1 MGHRA and CDR2 YSYEKL. The CDR3 totals 12 residues. V gave up 4 bases and J gave up 16 bases; unmatched junction bases: 10. CDR3 in DNA: TGCGCCAGCAGCCTGAACCGGGACTACCAATTCTTC. Protein product: CASSLNRDYQFF.

The chain joins TRBV25-1 to TRBJ2-3; 10 nucleotides line up with TRBD1. V gave up 2 bases and J gave up 7 bases; unmatched junction bases: 6. The CDR3 totals 15 residues. Germline V gene lookup returns CDR1 MGHDK and CDR2 SYGVNS. CDR3 region: CASSEAGTGENTQYF. The CDR3 nucleotides are TGTGCCAGCAGTGAAGCCGGGACAGGGGAAAATACGCAGTATTTT.

The chain is built from TRBV30 and TRBJ2-3; D is undetermined. There are 14 residues in the CDR3. Germline V lookup: CDR1 GTSNPN, CDR2 SVGIG (reference sequence). V was clipped by 2 bases and J by 5 bases, with 14 bases between them. CDR3 sequence reads: CAWSPPSRGDTQYF. CDR3 in DNA: TGTGCCTGGAGTCCTCCCTCCCGAGGAGATACGCAGTATTTT.

This clone was found many times. The chain links TRBV5-1 to TRBJ1-3, with no clear D. The CDR3 contains 14 residues. With 9 bases removed from V and 2 bases from J, the gap between germline ends came to 15 bases. CDR1 is SGHRS, CDR2 YFSETQ, per germline. This CDR3 reads CATSNGEPGNTIYF. The CDR3 DNA sequence: TGCGCCACCTCGAATGGGGAGCCTGGAAACACCATATATTTT. The full variable domain, rest sourced from reference TRBV5-1 and TRBJ1-3, is KAGVTQTPRYLIKTRGQQVTLSCSPISGHRSVSWYQQTPGQGLQFLFEYFSETQRNKGNFPGRFSGRQFSNSRSEMNVSTLELGDSALYLCATSNGEPGNTIYFGEGSWLTVV.

The genes are TRBV20-1 and TRBJ2-3, with D possibly matching TRBD2 (5 bases). Germline V lookup: CDR1 DFQATT, CDR2 SNEGSKA (reference sequence). The V end lost 6 bases, the J end lost 3 bases, and 7 bases lay between the germline ends. This CDR3 region has 11 residues. The CDR3 region is CSAPGTDTQYF. Here the CDR3 DNA reads TGCAGTGCCCCGGGAACAGATACGCAGTATTTT.